This TCR beta chain was sequenced during a study of ipilimumab plus nivolumab after autologous stem cell transplantation (dated by TCRdb to about 2021). About the full investigation: A median of roughly five ipilimumab doses and about eight nivolumab doses was received by trial patients. Primary refractory and relapsed disease were included in the DLBCL cohort, with 18-month progression-free survival of around 86% and 29%, respectively. Patients in the trial were undergoing autologous transplant and had high-risk diffuse large B cell lymphoma, mature T cell lymphoma, or multiple myeloma. The intent-to-treat population of the trial was made up of under 40 patients.

For CDR1 and CDR2, the germline V gene lists MNHNS and SASEGT. A distance of 9 bases separates the germline ends of V and J, which lose 4 bases and 3 bases respectively. The cysteine opens and the phenylalanine closes a CDR3 of 14 amino acids. Solely the CDR3 DNA is kept, with 42 bases framed from the first base. Library prep was done by the immunoSEQ multiplex PCR assay. Held by TCRdb, this immuneACCESS table contains in-frame sequences only and omits some clones. Under half of the omission traces to an unresolved V gene where checked; the cause of the rest is unknown. The sample table shows 20,000 or so clones, and just under 75% are seen once. Clones ranked in the top ten supply around 25% of the sample. Beyond this particular receptor, the publication reports: According to the authors, a biologic rationale for studying the approach further came from T cell receptor repertoire, regulatory T cell phenotype and gut microbiota profiles. The authors concluded that, as post-transplant consolidation, combined checkpoint inhibition appeared tolerable.

Starting 14 to 28 days after the autologous transplant, patients began checkpoint therapy, which included ipilimumab at 1 mg/kg intravenously on day 1 of selected weeks. The nivolumab dose was 3 mg/kg intravenously, delivered on day 1 of weeks 1, 4, 7, 10, and every two weeks through week 26. The study was a Phase Ib clinical trial testing combined checkpoint inhibition with ipilimumab and nivolumab as consolidation after autologous stem cell transplantation. Comments on this clone: No cognate antigen has been identified for it. Base qualities are not provided; no much larger clone lies one nucleotide away.

The V and J genes are TRBV6-1 and TRBJ2-2; the D gene assignment is ambiguous. The clonotype was recovered from a male donor with diffuse large B-cell lymphoma. This sample comprised PBMCs, obtained in a trial of ipilimumab plus nivolumab as post-transplant consolidation. The bases are TGTGCCAGCAGTGTGGATCCTTACACCGGGGAGCTGTTTTTT. Its amino acids are CASSVDPYTGELFF.